The 19 T cell receptor beta chains given below trace back to one sample, sequenced in a study of CD8 T cells in ankylosing spondylitis. MiXCR, applied by TCRdb to the 5' RACE reads, yields one record per CDR3 protein. The sample has hundreds of thousands of distinct CDR3 sequences; roughly a tenth are singletons. The sequencing input was blood, either unsorted or a sorted T cell fraction (not recorded which). These receptors were collected from a male donor with ankylosing spondylitis or in good health (not recorded which).

This clonotype was detected a few times. The chain recombines TRBV6-1 with TRBJ2-5; D gene ambiguous. The CDR3 is 13 residues long. Germline V gene sequence: CDR1 MNHNS, CDR2 SASEGT. Trimming cost V 8 bases and J 2 bases, with 12 bases left between them. In DNA form, the CDR3 reads TGTGCCAGCTTACGTCTTGGGCAAGAGACCCAGTACTTC. Translating it yields CASLRLGQETQYF.

Concerning this clonotype: Just one base apart from a much larger clone, this may be a read error. The conserved phenylalanine or tryptophan is not found at the CDR3 terminus, so this likely reflects a read error. The rearrangement uses TRBV11-1 and TRBJ1-1; 9 bases map to TRBD1. The ends lost 5 bases at V and 0 bases at J; junction bases unmatched: 13. Germline loops: CDR1 SGHAT, CDR2 FQDESV (reference sequence). The length of the CDR3 is 18 residues. CDR3 in DNA: TGTGCCAGCAGCGGGGGGACAGGGACGGAGGGTATGAACACTGAAGCTTTCCTT. This gives the protein CASSGGTGTEGMNTEAFL.

This clonotype was picked up many times. The gene calls are TRBV19 and TRBJ1-1, with D possibly being TRBD1 (5 bases). Trimming removed 6 bases at V and 10 bases at J, with 15 bases between. Germline values: CDR1 LNHDA, CDR2 SQIVND (reference sequence). The CDR3 runs 12 residues. CDR3 loop: CASRGEFSGAFF. As DNA, the CDR3 is TGTGCCAGTAGGGGGGAGTTTTCGGGAGCTTTCTTT. Full variable domain (rest looked up from reference TRBV19 and TRBJ1-1): DGGITQSPKYLFRKEGQNVTLSCEQNLNHDAMYWYRQDPGQGLRLIYYSQIVNDFQKGDIAEGYSVSREKKESFPLTVTSAQKNPTAFYLCASRGEFSGAFFGQGTRLTVV.

This clonotype was seen at least ten times. V and J are TRBV27 and TRBJ2-7; no definite D call. With 6 bases removed from V and 3 bases from J, the gap between germline ends came to 6 bases. The germline V gene has CDR1 MNHEY and CDR2 SMNVEV (reference sequence). This CDR3 spans 11 amino acids. The CDR3, as DNA: TGTGCCAGCAGAGGCGGCTACGAGCAGTACTTC. It yields the protein CASRGGYEQYF.

This clonotype was detected ten times or more. This chain uses TRBV2 with TRBJ2-5; D is uncertain. Between the trimmed V and J ends, which lost 2 bases and 3 bases, there was a span of 4 bases. The CDR3 has 12 amino acids. Germline CDR1 reads SNHLY; CDR2 reads FYNNEI. The CDR3 sequence: CASSEREETQYF. CDR3 DNA: TGTGCCAGCAGTGAAAGGGAAGAGACCCAGTACTTC.

In this sample, this clonotype turned up many times. The chain carries TRBV6-1 and TRBJ2-4; D is possibly TRBD2 (7 bases). Per germline, CDR1 MNHNS and CDR2 SASEGT. The CDR3 is 15 amino acids. V shed 9 bases and J shed 0 bases, with 15 bases lying between them. CDR3 nucleotide sequence: TGTGCCAGTTTAAATCGGGGGGCAGCCAAAAACATTCAGTACTTC. Its protein product is CASLNRGAAKNIQYF.

This clonotype was picked up many times. The rearrangement links TRBV20-1 to TRBJ1-5, with D possibly being TRBD1 (6 bases). Looked up from germline, CDR1 is DFQATT and CDR2 is SNEGSKA (reference sequence). The CDR3 has 17 residues. V lost 6 bases and J lost 5, with 26 bases in between. Written as DNA, the CDR3 is TGCAGTGCGTCCAATGCCGCCGGGGGGGGGCGGCATCAGCCCCAGCATTTT. Translation: CSASNAAGGGRHQPQHF.

The rearrangement links TRBV5-1 to TRBJ1-1; the D gene is possibly TRBD1 (5 bases). This CDR3 comprises 14 residues. Trimming left V 3 bases short and J 4 bases short, with 13 bases between. From germline, CDR1 is SGHRS and CDR2 YFSETQ. The CDR3 DNA reads as TGCGCCAGCAGCTCGAATGGGGGTGGCACTGAAGCTTTCTTT. Its protein is CASSSNGGGTEAFF.

This clonotype was seen more than once but under ten times. The chain employs TRBV7-3 and TRBJ2-1; 8 bases fit TRBD2. The CDR3 is 13 amino acids. The ends lost 4 bases at V and 8 bases at J; junction bases unmatched: 4. Germline CDR1 SGHTA, CDR2 FQGTGA. In DNA, the CDR3 is TGTGCCAGCAGCTCCGGGAGGGATCATGAGCAGTTCTTC. Encoded protein: CASSSGRDHEQFF.

This clonotype occurred many times. The rearrangement uses TRBV20-1 and TRBJ2-2; 9 bases map to TRBD1. The CDR3 covers 16 residues. V was clipped by 7 bases and J by 4 bases; unmatched bases: 13. Germline CDR1 reads DFQATT; CDR2 reads SNEGSKA (reference sequence). In nucleotides, the CDR3 is TGCAGTGGAAGGCCTACAGGGGGCGTAAGCACCGGGGAGCTGTTTTTT. This encodes CSGRPTGGVSTGELFF.

This clonotype showed up many times. V and J are TRBV11-2 and TRBJ2-3; 12 nucleotides align to TRBD2. The CDR3 totals 18 residues. J lost 4 bases, V lost 1 base, and 9 bases had no gene match. Per the germline V gene, CDR1 is SGHAT and CDR2 is FQNNGV. The CDR3 spells CASSLVGTSGLGADTQYF. The CDR3 DNA follows: TGTGCCAGCAGCTTAGTCGGGACTAGCGGGCTTGGGGCAGATACGCAGTATTTT.

Many counts were recorded for this clonotype. V usage is TRBV6-2 or TRBV6-3 and J usage is TRBJ2-1; TRBD2 aligns across 13 bases. Trimming took 7 bases from V and 9 from J; bases not matched to a gene: 12. This CDR3 has 16 residues. CDR1 MNHEY and CDR2 SVGEGT come from the germline V gene. CDR3 DNA sequence: TGTGCCAGCAAACCCCGACTAGCGGGGGGTCCCAGTGAGCAGTTCTTC. It is translated as CASKPRLAGGPSEQFF.

The gene calls are TRBV2 and TRBJ1-1; D uncertain. Trimming shortened V by 2 bases and J by 5 bases, and 18 bases separated the two germline ends. Germline V gives CDR1 SNHLY, CDR2 FYNNEI. This CDR3 region has 16 residues. The CDR3 nucleotides are TGTGCCAGCAGTGAAACCAAGTGGGCTGAGAGGACTGAAGCTTTCTTT. This encodes CASSETKWAERTEAFF.

This sequence joins TRBV7-2 and TRBJ1-2; D gene uncertain. The length of the CDR3 is 12 residues. V was pared by 1 base and J by 8 bases, with 8 bases between. From germline, CDR1 is SGHTA and CDR2 FQGNSA. CDR3 in amino acids: CASSLGQAGYTF. The CDR3, as DNA: TGTGCCAGCAGCTTAGGCCAGGCGGGCTACACCTTC.

This clonotype appeared many times. The chain is built from TRBV20-1 and TRBJ2-2; TRBD1 might be the D (6 bases). Germline V lookup: CDR1 DFQATT, CDR2 SNEGSKA (reference sequence). The CDR3 sequence is 14 residues long. V was pared by 5 bases and J by 4 bases, with 14 bases between. The CDR3: CSADRDKGTGELFF. CDR3 bases: TGCAGTGCTGACCGGGACAAGGGCACCGGGGAGCTGTTTTTT.

This clonotype was seen many times. The V and J genes are TRBV7-6 and TRBJ2-3, with D possibly being TRBD1 (6 bases). Trimming cost V 3 bases and J 6 bases, with 13 bases left between them. Germline V lookup: CDR1 SGHVS, CDR2 FNYEAQ. The CDR3 has 14 residues. CDR3 amino acids: CASSLLRGADTQYF. CDR3 nucleotide sequence: TGTGCCAGCAGCTTGCTCAGGGGAGCGGATACGCAGTATTTT.

Written as DNA, the CDR3 is TGTGCCAGCAGCTTTGCAGTCAACCACATTCAGTACTTC. Its protein is CASSFAVNHIQYF. The chain carries TRBV7-9 and TRBJ2-4; D not certain. CDR1 and CDR2 (germline): SEHNR, FQNEAQ (reference sequence). The CDR3 contains 13 residues. Trimming shortened V by 3 bases and J by 8 bases, and 11 bases separated the two germline ends.

The sample holds many counts of this clonotype. The rearrangement uses TRBV9 and TRBJ1-6; D perhaps matches TRBD1 (5 bases). Trimming left V 2 bases short and J 7 bases short, with 13 bases between. This CDR3 has 15 amino acids. Germline V CDR1 and CDR2: SGDLS, YYNGEE. CDR3 nucleotide sequence: TGTGCCAGCAGCGTTTCGGGACCGGGGAATTCACCCCTCCACTTT. Translated, it gives CASSVSGPGNSPLHF.

This clonotype was counted at least ten times. V usage is TRBV20-1 and J usage is TRBJ2-5; D may be TRBD1 or TRBD2 (5 bases each). V lost 6 bases and J lost 4, with 21 bases in between. This CDR3 is 15 amino acids long. Per the germline V gene, CDR1 is DFQATT and CDR2 is SNEGSKA (reference sequence). The CDR3 region has the DNA TGCAGTGCCGAGCGACGGGGCCTCAGAGGAGAGACCCAGTACTTC. Translating gives CSAERRGLRGETQYF.